The entry that follows covers one T cell receptor (beta chain) sequence. This entry comes from a study of PD-L1 blockade in urothelial cancer. As for the study in general: Samples of blood were analyzed 3 weeks (second dose) and 6 weeks after treatment start.

Noted time point: peripheral blood 6 weeks after treatment start. The CDR3 runs 15 residues. Sequencing used immunoSEQ multiplex PCR; TCRdb keeps in-frame clones, though not all of them. This sample has more than 95,000 clones, with around 88% found just once. The TCR was taken from a middle-aged man with urothelial cancer. The sequenced sample was PBMCs, obtained around atezolizumab (anti-PD-L1) treatment. V usage is TRBV21-1 and J usage is TRBJ2-1; the table's D gene call, TRBD1, was not cross checked with the DNA. TRBV21-1 is classified as a pseudogene. The CDR3: CASSKNRGVSNEQFF. CDR3 DNA sequence: TGTGCCAGCAGCAAGAACAGGGGGGTATCCAATGAGCAGTTCTTC.